The next 2 T cell receptor beta chains were all read from a single sample in a study of T cells in Graves' hyperthyroidism and ophthalmopathy (dated by TCRdb to about 2019). Receptor libraries were prepared by multiplex PCR. Sequencing relied on an Illumina HiSeq 2000. The TCR beta CDR3 regions were amplified from RNA transcripts. A first-round RT-PCR of the TCR CDR3 used the HTBI primer set with the Qiagen OneStep RT-PCR kit. In TCRdb, the public reads were trimmed at Q25 with fastp and aligned with MiXCR, with productive beta chains retained. Each entry is one CDR3 protein sequence, shown with its most common DNA and genes. The sample table records 450,000 to 600,000 distinct CDR3 sequences; 15% to 20% of these occur just once. About 50% of the sample comes from the top ten. The sequenced material came from blood. These receptors were collected from a man aged 35-49 years with Graves' ophthalmopathy.

The CDR3 coding sequence is TGTGCCACCAGCAGACTGGACAGGGACAGTGGTGCTTTCTTT. The encoded protein is CATSRLDRDSGAFF. This chain links TRBV15 with TRBJ1-1, with 8 bases fitting TRBD1. The length of the CDR3 is 14 residues. V was clipped by 2 bases and J by 11 bases; unmatched bases: 10. Per the germline V gene, CDR1 is LNHNV and CDR2 is YYDKDF (reference sequence).

This clonotype was counted only a few times. The chain couples TRBV7-2 to TRBJ2-1, with 9 bases that match TRBD2. The CDR3 runs 14 residues. V dropped 3 bases and J dropped 9; count of bases not matched to a gene: 6. Looked up from germline, CDR1 is SGHTA and CDR2 is FQGNSA. DNA of the CDR3: TGTGCCAGCAGCTTGAAGCGGGGGGTCGGTGAGCAGTTCTTC. Protein: CASSLKRGVGEQFF.